The clone carrying this T cell receptor beta chain was recorded a few times. The data belong to a study of T cell clones after liver transplantation. About the research overall: Third-party-reactive TCRbeta sequences from pre-transplant mixed lymphocyte reactions served as antigen-independent comparators. Samples came pre-transplant, pre-randomization before withdrawal, and post-randomization after withdrawal ended.

Method: immunoSEQ multiplex PCR; TCRdb's copy keeps in-frame clones and lacks some. The sample consists of tens of thousands of clones, under 85% of them appearing once. The sequencing here drew on CD4+ T cells from blood, taken at the 22-month timepoint. The TCR sequence derives from a human patient who received a liver transplant. Some of the T cells might come from the graft donor.

DNA for the CDR3: TGTGCCAGCAGTTTCGTAAGGGCAGAAGAGACCCAGTACTTC. It specifies CASSFVRAEETQYF. The chain has TRBV28 and TRBJ2-5; the D is unclear. CDR3 size: 14 residues. Germline CDR1 reads MDHEN; CDR2 reads SYDVKM. The V end was cut by 3 bases, the J end by 3 bases, with 11 bases between.